A selection of T cell receptor beta chains follows, all from one sample in a study of blood T cell repertoires in COVID-19. The assay was immunoSEQ multiplex PCR, and TCRdb's table has in-frame clones only and misses some. The table records about 200,000 clones, around 82% of them present only once. The sample taken for sequencing was PBMCs or T cells enriched from blood (not recorded which). Every receptor here comes from a woman aged 60-75 years with acute COVID-19. CDR3s include the opening cysteine and the closing phenylalanine or tryptophan. The order of the fields is V gene, J gene, D gene, clone size, CDR3 protein, CDR3 DNA. The D gene is left open where the match is weak. Part of the rows lack a size; the others show once, few, many or a class for expanded clones.

V: TRBV7-2
J: TRBJ1-2
D: .
size: .
CDR3: CASSLAEAYGYTF
DNA: TGTGCCAGCAGCTTAGCGGAGGCGTATGGCTACACCTTC

V: TRBV30
J: TRBJ1-1
D: TRBD1
size: .
CDR3: CAWRNPEGTGDRGFTEAFF
DNA: TGTGCCTGGAGGAACCCCGAAGGAACGGGGGACAGGGGTTTTACTGAAGCTTTCTTT

V: TRBV10-1
J: TRBJ2-7
D: .
size: few
CDR3: CASSGTRGDEQYF
DNA: TGCGCCAGCAGTGGAACACGGGGAGACGAGCAGTACTTC

V: TRBV7-9
J: TRBJ2-1
D: .
size: .
CDR3: CASQLGGYNEQFF
DNA: TGTGCCAGCCAACTCGGAGGCTACAATGAGCAGTTCTTC

V: TRBV19
J: TRBJ1-6
D: TRBD1
size: .
CDR3: CASSIDTGVDSPLHF
DNA: TGTGCCAGTAGTATAGATACAGGGGTTGATTCACCCCTCCACTTT

V: TRBV19
J: TRBJ2-2
D: .
size: .
CDR3: CASSIGALQGGELFF
DNA: TGTGCCAGTAGTATAGGGGCTCTCCAGGGCGGGGAGCTGTTTTTT

V: TRBV30
J: TRBJ1-2
D: .
size: .
CDR3: CAWRHHPLGRGINYGYTF
DNA: TGTGCCTGGAGGCACCATCCCCTGGGACGGGGGATAAACTATGGCTACACCTTC

V: TRBV6-5
J: TRBJ1-1
D: .
size: once
CDR3: CASSFTGYGTEAFF
DNA: TGTGCCAGCAGTTTCACAGGGTACGGAACTGAAGCTTTCTTT

V: TRBV14
J: TRBJ1-2
D: TRBD1
size: .
CDR3: CASSLEAGGRGGYTF
DNA: TGTGCCAGCAGCCTGGAGGCAGGGGGCAGGGGTGGCTACACCTTC

V: TRBV11-2
J: TRBJ2-4
D: .
size: .
CDR3: CASSLAGAKNIQYF
DNA: TGTGCCAGCAGCTTAGCAGGAGCCAAAAACATTCAGTACTTC

V: TRBV5-1
J: TRBJ2-2
D: TRBD1
size: .
CDR3: CASSLDRSGELFF
DNA: TGCGCCAGCAGCCTGGACAGGTCTGGGGAGCTGTTTTTT

V: TRBV7-9
J: TRBJ1-2
D: .
size: .
CDR3: CASSLGREASNYGYTF
DNA: TGTGCCAGCAGCCTAGGACGGGAGGCGTCTAACTATGGCTACACCTTC

V: TRBV28
J: TRBJ2-2
D: TRBD1
size: .
CDR3: CASSIRQGNTGELFF
DNA: TGTGCCAGCAGTATTAGACAGGGAAACACCGGGGAGCTGTTTTTT

V: TRBV5-4
J: TRBJ2-2
D: .
size: .
CDR3: CASSLQGSGELFF
DNA: TGTGCCAGCAGCTTGCAGGGCTCCGGGGAGCTGTTTTTT

V: TRBV29-1
J: TRBJ2-2
D: .
size: .
CDR3: CSVALGWNTGELFF
DNA: TGCAGCGTTGCCCTCGGGTGGAACACCGGGGAGCTGTTTTTT

V: TRBV5-1
J: TRBJ2-2
D: .
size: few
CDR3: CASGFDRGILSLQNTGELFF
DNA: TGCGCCAGCGGTTTTGATAGGGGGATCTTGTCCCTTCAGAACACCGGGGAGCTGTTTTTT

V: TRBV9
J: TRBJ2-1
D: TRBD1
size: .
CDR3: CASSLRQGAYNEQFF
DNA: TGTGCCAGCAGCTTACGACAGGGGGCCTACAATGAGCAGTTCTTC

V: TRBV12-3/TRBV12-4
J: TRBJ2-3
D: .
size: few
CDR3: CASGQVTDTQYF
DNA: TGTGCCAGTGGGCAGGTCACAGATACGCAGTATTTT

V: TRBV25-1
J: TRBJ1-2
D: TRBD1
size: few
CDR3: CASSGGTGHYGYTF
DNA: TGTGCCAGCAGTGGGGGGACAGGGCACTATGGCTACACCTTC

V: TRBV11-2
J: TRBJ2-1
D: TRBD2
size: .
CDR3: CASGGLAGFNEQFF
DNA: TGTGCCAGCGGGGGACTAGCGGGGTTCAATGAGCAGTTCTTC

V: TRBV6-5
J: TRBJ1-1
D: .
size: .
CDR3: CASSTDRNTEAFF
DNA: TGTGCCAGCAGCACTGACAGGAACACTGAAGCTTTCTTT

V: TRBV5-1
J: TRBJ2-1
D: TRBD2
size: .
CDR3: CASSLRTSGLGEQFF
DNA: TGCGCCAGCAGCTTGAGGACTAGCGGGCTGGGTGAGCAGTTCTTC

V: TRBV5-1
J: TRBJ2-7
D: TRBD2
size: .
CDR3: CASSGWGGPGSYEQYF
DNA: TGCGCCAGCTCCGGGTGGGGGGGACCAGGCTCCTACGAGCAGTACTTC

V: TRBV10-3
J: TRBJ2-1
D: TRBD2
size: .
CDR3: CATRLAGGGYNEQFF
DNA: TGTGCCACCAGACTAGCGGGAGGGGGGTACAATGAGCAGTTCTTC

V: TRBV2
J: TRBJ2-1
D: TRBD2
size: .
CDR3: CASRRETSGYNEQFF
DNA: TGTGCCAGCAGGAGGGAGACTAGCGGATACAATGAGCAGTTCTTC

V: TRBV1
J: TRBJ1-1
D: .
size: .
CDR3: CTSSRRPGHPNTEAFF
DNA: TGCACCAGCAGCCGCCGACCGGGACACCCGAACACTGAAGCTTTCTTT

V: TRBV6-2/TRBV6-3
J: TRBJ1-1
D: .
size: .
CDR3: CASSYQGWNTEAFF
DNA: TGTGCCAGCAGTTACCAGGGATGGAACACTGAAGCTTTCTTT

V: TRBV30
J: TRBJ1-2
D: .
size: few
CDR3: CAWSASAQLAYGYTF
DNA: TGTGCCTGGAGCGCCTCCGCGCAACTCGCATATGGCTACACCTTC

V: TRBV14
J: TRBJ2-3
D: TRBD1
size: once
CDR3: CASSLTWTGRTDTQYF
DNA: TGTGCCAGCAGCCTAACCTGGACAGGGCGCACAGATACGCAGTATTTT

V: TRBV6-2/TRBV6-3
J: TRBJ1-1
D: TRBD1
size: .
CDR3: CASSRSTGRAVAEAFF
DNA: TGTGCCAGCAGTCGTTCGACAGGGCGGGCTGTCGCTGAAGCTTTCTTT

V: TRBV27
J: TRBJ2-5
D: .
size: .
CDR3: CASRIQGIQETQYF
DNA: TGTGCCAGCAGAATCCAGGGTATACAAGAGACCCAGTACTTC

V: TRBV5-4
J: TRBJ1-1
D: .
size: few
CDR3: CASSLEMGGKRTFF
DNA: TGTGCCAGCAGCTTGGAAATGGGCGGGAAGAGAACTTTCTTT

V: TRBV27
J: TRBJ2-1
D: TRBD2
size: .
CDR3: CASSFFSGGPGNEQFF
DNA: TGTGCCAGCAGTTTTTTCTCGGGGGGGCCAGGAAATGAGCAGTTCTTC

V: TRBV7-9
J: TRBJ1-2
D: .
size: few
CDR3: CASSLTGQSYGYTF
DNA: TGTGCCAGCAGCTTAACTGGACAGAGTTATGGCTACACCTTC

V: TRBV5-1
J: TRBJ1-1
D: TRBD1
size: few
CDR3: CASSLGQGIEAFF
DNA: TGCGCCAGCAGCCTTGGACAGGGGATAGAAGCTTTCTTT

V: TRBV5-6
J: TRBJ1-2
D: .
size: .
CDR3: CASSWGGGLDYGYTF
DNA: TGTGCCAGCAGCTGGGGAGGGGGATTAGACTATGGCTACACCTTC

V: TRBV9
J: TRBJ1-3
D: TRBD1
size: once
CDR3: CASSLGQSGNTIYF
DNA: TGTGCCAGCAGCTTGGGACAGTCGGGGAACACCATATATTTT

V: TRBV19
J: TRBJ1-1
D: .
size: .
CDR3: CASSMMGRGTEAFF
DNA: TGTGCCAGTAGTATGATGGGCAGGGGAACTGAAGCTTTCTTT

V: TRBV5-1
J: TRBJ1-2
D: TRBD1
size: once
CDR3: CASSSTGVNYGYTF
DNA: TGCGCCAGCAGCTCTACAGGGGTTAACTATGGCTACACCTTC

V: TRBV7-8
J: TRBJ2-3
D: TRBD1
size: .
CDR3: CASSPLGQATTDTQYF
DNA: TGTGCCAGCAGCCCGCTCGGACAGGCGACCACAGATACGCAGTATTTT

V: TRBV7-2
J: TRBJ2-7
D: TRBD1
size: .
CDR3: CASSRDPGQRRYEQYF
DNA: TGTGCCAGCAGCCGGGACCCGGGACAGAGGCGTTACGAGCAGTACTTC

V: TRBV7-2
J: TRBJ1-2
D: .
size: .
CDR3: CASAISRQFYGYTF
DNA: TGTGCCAGCGCCATTTCCCGACAGTTCTATGGCTACACCTTC

V: TRBV5-4
J: TRBJ2-5
D: .
size: .
CDR3: CASSLARGVQETQYF
DNA: TGTGCCAGCAGCTTGGCCAGGGGGGTACAAGAGACCCAGTACTTC

V: TRBV12-3/TRBV12-4
J: TRBJ1-1
D: .
size: .
CDR3: CASSRGGNTEAFF
DNA: TGTGCCAGCAGTCGCGGGGGGAACACTGAAGCTTTCTTT

V: TRBV6-2/TRBV6-3
J: TRBJ1-2
D: .
size: .
CDR3: CASSRRDNYGYTF
DNA: TGTGCCAGCAGTCGCCGAGATAACTATGGCTACACCTTC

V: TRBV5-1
J: TRBJ2-5
D: .
size: .
CDR3: CASSLDQFAGQETQYF
DNA: TGCGCCAGCAGCTTGGATCAGTTTGCGGGGCAAGAGACCCAGTACTTC

V: TRBV5-1
J: TRBJ2-5
D: TRBD2
size: .
CDR3: CASSQGLAGETQYF
DNA: TGCGCCAGCAGCCAAGGACTAGCGGGAGAGACCCAGTACTTC

V: TRBV4-1
J: TRBJ2-1
D: .
size: .
CDR3: CASSQVGAKVYNEQFF
DNA: TGCGCCAGCAGCCAAGTTGGAGCGAAGGTTTACAATGAGCAGTTCTTC

V: TRBV10-3
J: TRBJ1-3
D: TRBD1
size: .
CDR3: CAIDQGDRGSTYF
DNA: TGTGCCATCGATCAGGGGGACAGAGGATCCACCTATTTT

V: TRBV9
J: TRBJ1-1
D: .
size: .
CDR3: CASSPSPGRGNTEAFF
DNA: TGTGCCAGCAGCCCAAGCCCCGGCAGGGGGAACACTGAAGCTTTCTTT

V: TRBV29-1
J: TRBJ1-2
D: .
size: .
CDR3: CSVEGGRNGYTF
DNA: TGCAGCGTCGAGGGGGGGCGAAATGGCTACACCTTC

V: TRBV4-1
J: TRBJ1-3
D: .
size: .
CDR3: CASSQDRILKSSGNTIYF
DNA: TGCGCCAGCAGCCAAGATCGTATACTCAAGAGCTCTGGAAACACCATATATTTT

V: TRBV5-8
J: TRBJ2-1
D: TRBD2
size: .
CDR3: CASSPGSGLEANEQFF
DNA: TGTGCCAGCAGCCCGGGATCGGGACTAGAGGCCAATGAGCAGTTCTTC